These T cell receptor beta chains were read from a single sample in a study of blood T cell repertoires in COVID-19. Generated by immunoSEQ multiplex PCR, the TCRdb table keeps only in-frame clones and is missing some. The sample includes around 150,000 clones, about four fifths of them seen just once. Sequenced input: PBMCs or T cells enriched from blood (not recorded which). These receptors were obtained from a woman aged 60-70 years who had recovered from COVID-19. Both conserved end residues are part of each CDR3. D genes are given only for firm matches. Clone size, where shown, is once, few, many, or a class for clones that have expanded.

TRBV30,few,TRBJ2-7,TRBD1,TGTGCCTGGAGTGTAGGGGGCCACCTCTACGAGCAGTACTTC,CAWSVGGHLYEQYF
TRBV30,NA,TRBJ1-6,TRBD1,TGTGCCTGGAGTCCCGGGGCCATACAGGGGGCAAGTTCACCCCTCCACTTT,CAWSPGAIQGASSPLHF
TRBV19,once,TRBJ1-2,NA,TGTGCCAGTAGTTTTCGTGACACTTTCTATGGCTACACCTTC,CASSFRDTFYGYTF
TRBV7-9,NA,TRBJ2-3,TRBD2,TGTGCCAGCAGCCATGCCGTAGCGGGGGGGCATACAGATACGCAGTATTTT,CASSHAVAGGHTDTQYF
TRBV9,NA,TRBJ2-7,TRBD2,TGTGCCAGCAGCGTCGGCGGGGGGATCTCCTACGAGCAGTACTTC,CASSVGGGISYEQYF
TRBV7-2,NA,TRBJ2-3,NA,TGTGCCAGCAGCTCCCGTGAGGCGAGAGATACGCAGTATTTT,CASSSREARDTQYF
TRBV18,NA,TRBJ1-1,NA,TGTGCCAGCTCAACGGACAGAATGAACACTGAAGCTTTCTTT,CASSTDRMNTEAFF
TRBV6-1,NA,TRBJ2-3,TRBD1,TGTGCCAGCAGTGGCCGTTCGCAGGGGGCTGAAGATACGCAGTATTTT,CASSGRSQGAEDTQYF
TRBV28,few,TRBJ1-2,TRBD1,TGTGCCAGCAGTCCGAGTTCAGGGGGATGGGTTGGCTACACCTTC,CASSPSSGGWVGYTF
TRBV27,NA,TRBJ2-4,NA,TGTGCCAGCAGTTTAGGTACAGGGACCAAAAACATTCAGTACTTC,CASSLGTGTKNIQYF
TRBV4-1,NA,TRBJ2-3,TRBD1,TGCGCCAGCAGCCAAGATAACAACAGGGGGGCAGATACGCAGTATTTT,CASSQDNNRGADTQYF
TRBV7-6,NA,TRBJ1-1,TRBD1,TGTGCCAGCAGCAAAGGGACAGGGGGTGTCACTGAAGCTTTCTTT,CASSKGTGGVTEAFF
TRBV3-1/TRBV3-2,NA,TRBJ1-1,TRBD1,TGTGCCAGCAGCTTTACCCAGACAGGGGGGGGGACTGAAGCTTTCTTT,CASSFTQTGGGTEAFF
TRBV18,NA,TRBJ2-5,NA,TGTGCCAGCTCACCACGTACGTCCCAGGAGACCCAGTACTTC,CASSPRTSQETQYF
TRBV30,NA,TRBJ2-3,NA,TGTGCCTGGAACAAGGGGAAAAGCACAGATACGCAGTATTTT,CAWNKGKSTDTQYF
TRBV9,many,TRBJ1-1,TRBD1,TGTGCCAGCAGGCTACAGACAGGGGGGAACACTGAAGCTTTCTTT,CASRLQTGGNTEAFF
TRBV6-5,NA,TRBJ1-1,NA,TGTGCCAGCAGTTTCGGGGGGGCAACTGAAGCTTTCTTT,CASSFGGATEAFF
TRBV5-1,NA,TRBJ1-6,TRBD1,TGCGCCAGCAGCATAAATCCGGGACAGGGAGACTCACCCCTCCACTTT,CASSINPGQGDSPLHF
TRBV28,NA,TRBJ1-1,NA,TGTGCCAGCAGCCCGAACCAGGGGAGGGGCACTGAAGCTTTCTTT,CASSPNQGRGTEAFF
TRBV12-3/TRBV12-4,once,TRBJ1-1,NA,TGTGCCAGCAGTTTTGTGAGTACTGAAGCTTTCTTT,CASSFVSTEAFF
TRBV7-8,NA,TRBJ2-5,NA,TGTGCCAGCAGCCCCCAGGCTAGCTCAAACCAGTACTTC,CASSPQASSNQYF
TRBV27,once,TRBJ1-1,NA,TGTGCCAGCAGTTTATCAAGGACACCAAACACTGAAGCTTTCTTT,CASSLSRTPNTEAFF
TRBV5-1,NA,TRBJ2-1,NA,TGCGCCAGCAGCTTGGCCTTCTCAGGGGATGAGCAGTTCTTC,CASSLAFSGDEQFF
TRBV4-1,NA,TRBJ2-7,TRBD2,TGCGCCAGCAGCCCGGGACTAGCGGGGTACGAGCAGTACTTC,CASSPGLAGYEQYF
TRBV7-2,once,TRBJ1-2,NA,TGTGCCAGCAGCTCAGGGGTACGATATGGCTACACCTTC,CASSSGVRYGYTF
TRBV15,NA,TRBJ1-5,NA,TGTGCCACCAGCAGAGCAGGGACATCGTTAGCAATCAGCCCCCAGCATTTT,CATSRAGTSLAISPQHF
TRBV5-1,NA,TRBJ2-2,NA,TGCGCCAGCAGCCCGTTAATGGGCATATCCGACACCGGGGAGCTGTTTTTT,CASSPLMGISDTGELFF
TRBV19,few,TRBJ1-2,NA,TGTGCCAGTAGTATATCGGCAGGAACTAACTATGGCTACACCTTC,CASSISAGTNYGYTF
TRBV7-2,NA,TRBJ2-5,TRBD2,TGTGCCAGCAGCTTAAGTTTTGCGGGGGGCGGGTACCAAGAGACCCAGTACTTC,CASSLSFAGGGYQETQYF
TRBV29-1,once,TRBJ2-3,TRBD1,TGCAGCGTTGAGGACAGGGGAGATACGCAGTATTTT,CSVEDRGDTQYF
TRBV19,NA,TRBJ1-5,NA,TGTGCCAGTAGTGAGGGGGTAAATCAGCCCCAGCATTTT,CASSEGVNQPQHF
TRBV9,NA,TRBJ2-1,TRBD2,TGTGCCAGCAACCCCGGGACTAGCGGCTACAATGAGCAGTTCTTC,CASNPGTSGYNEQFF
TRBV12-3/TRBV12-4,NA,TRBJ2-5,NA,TGTGCCAGCACTATACAGGGCTCGGAGACCCAGTACTTC,CASTIQGSETQYF
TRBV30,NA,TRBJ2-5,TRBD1,TGTGCCTGGAGTAAGACAGGGAAAGAGACCCAGTACTTC,CAWSKTGKETQYF
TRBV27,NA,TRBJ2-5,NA,TGTGCCAGCAGTTTATTTCGGCAGGGAGGCCAAGAGACCCAGTACTTC,CASSLFRQGGQETQYF
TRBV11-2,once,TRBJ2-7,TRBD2,TGTGCCAGCAGCTTAGGAAACGTTGGACTAGCGGGAACCTACGAGCAGTACTTC,CASSLGNVGLAGTYEQYF
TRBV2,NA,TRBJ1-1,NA,TGTGCCAGCATCGAGACATTGAACACTGAAGCTTTCTTT,CASIETLNTEAFF
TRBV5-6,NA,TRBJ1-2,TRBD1,TGTGCCAGCAGCTGGGAGGGACAGGGATTATACTATGGCTACACCTTC,CASSWEGQGLYYGYTF
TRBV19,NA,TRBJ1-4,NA,TGTGCCAGTAGTATGAGGGCCAATGAAAAACTGTTTTTT,CASSMRANEKLFF
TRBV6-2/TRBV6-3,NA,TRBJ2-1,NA,TGTGCCAGCAGTTACTCCGGCAGCGCGCCCTACAATGAGCAGTTCTTC,CASSYSGSAPYNEQFF
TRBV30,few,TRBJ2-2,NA,TGTGCCTTCGGTGTCCGCTCGGCCGGGGAGCTGTTTTTT,CAFGVRSAGELFF
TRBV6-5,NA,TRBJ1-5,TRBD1,TGTGCCACCAGACAGGGTATGGGCAATCAGCCCCAGCATTTT,CATRQGMGNQPQHF
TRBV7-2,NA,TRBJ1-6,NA,TGTGCCAGCAGCTTAGAGGGGTCCAATAATTCACCCCTCCACTTT,CASSLEGSNNSPLHF
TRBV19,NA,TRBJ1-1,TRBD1,TGTGCCAGTAGTACTCCGACAGGGGAGGCTTTCTTT,CASSTPTGEAFF
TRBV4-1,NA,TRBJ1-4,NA,TGCGCCAGCAGCCTAGACTCTGCAACTAATGAAAAACTGTTTTTT,CASSLDSATNEKLFF
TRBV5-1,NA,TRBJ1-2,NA,TGCGCCAGCAGCTTGGCCGGTCCGGGCTACACCTTC,CASSLAGPGYTF
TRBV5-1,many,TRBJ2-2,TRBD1,TGCGCCAGCAGCTTAGGGACAGGGGGCTCCGGGGAGCTGTTTTTT,CASSLGTGGSGELFF
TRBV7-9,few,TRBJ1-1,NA,TGTGCCAGCAGCTACCTAGGGGCCCAGGCTTTCTTT,CASSYLGAQAFF